This is a list of T cell receptor beta chains from one sample in a study of blood T cell repertoires in COVID-19. Clones were sequenced by immunoSEQ multiplex PCR, and TCRdb holds only the in-frame ones, with some missing. In the table there are 55,000 to 70,000 clones, roughly nine tenths of which are singletons. The sequencing sample was made of peripheral blood. The receptors derive from a middle-aged man with COVID-19, enrolled during active disease. The CDR3 runs from the conserved cysteine through the conserved F or W. The order of the fields is J gene, clone size, CDR3 length, V gene, D gene, CDR3 DNA, CDR3 protein. A D gene is named only where the DNA matches it firmly. Some rows mark clone size as missing; the rest say once, few, many or name a class of expanded clone.

j_call: TRBJ1-4
clone_size: NA
cdr3_length: 16
v_call: TRBV7-6
d_call: TRBD1
cdr3_nt: TGTGCCAGCAGCCCTAGAGCCAGCGAGGGGGCTGAAAAACTGTTTTTT
cdr3_aa: CASSPRASEGAEKLFF

j_call: TRBJ1-5
clone_size: NA
cdr3_length: 15
v_call: TRBV6-5
d_call: NA
cdr3_nt: TGTGCCAGCAGTTCGGACATTAATAGCAATCAGCCCCAGCATTTT
cdr3_aa: CASSSDINSNQPQHF

j_call: TRBJ1-1
clone_size: NA
cdr3_length: 13
v_call: TRBV28
d_call: NA
cdr3_nt: TGTGCCAGCAGTGCAGGGAGGCGAACTGAAGCTTTCTTT
cdr3_aa: CASSAGRRTEAFF

j_call: TRBJ1-2
clone_size: NA
cdr3_length: 12
v_call: TRBV2
d_call: NA
cdr3_nt: TGTGCCAGCAGCCGCGGGTCATATGGCTACACCTTC
cdr3_aa: CASSRGSYGYTF

j_call: TRBJ1-4
clone_size: NA
cdr3_length: 16
v_call: TRBV18
d_call: TRBD1
cdr3_nt: TGTGCCAGCTCACCTCAATTGGGACAGGATACTGGAAAACTGTTTTTT
cdr3_aa: CASSPQLGQDTGKLFF

j_call: TRBJ1-1
clone_size: NA
cdr3_length: 20
v_call: TRBV27
d_call: TRBD1
cdr3_nt: TGTGCCAGCCAAAGGGGACAGGCCCGACGGGGCTATAAGCAGAACACTGAAGCTTTCTTT
cdr3_aa: CASQRGQARRGYKQNTEAFF

j_call: TRBJ2-7
clone_size: NA
cdr3_length: 15
v_call: TRBV18
d_call: TRBD1
cdr3_nt: TGTGCCAGCTCACCTCCGGGACAGGGTGGCTACGAGCAGTACTTC
cdr3_aa: CASSPPGQGGYEQYF

j_call: TRBJ2-3
clone_size: NA
cdr3_length: 13
v_call: TRBV6-5
d_call: NA
cdr3_nt: TGTGCCAGCAGGCGCTCATTCACAGATACGCAGTATTTT
cdr3_aa: CASRRSFTDTQYF

j_call: TRBJ2-5
clone_size: NA
cdr3_length: 13
v_call: TRBV3-1/TRBV3-2
d_call: TRBD1
cdr3_nt: TGTGCCAGCAGGGGGACAGGAATAGAGACCCAGTACTTC
cdr3_aa: CASRGTGIETQYF

j_call: TRBJ2-5
clone_size: NA
cdr3_length: 14
v_call: TRBV6-5
d_call: NA
cdr3_nt: TGTGCCAGCAATGGAAAGGGGGTTTGGGAGACCCAGTACTTC
cdr3_aa: CASNGKGVWETQYF

j_call: TRBJ2-7
clone_size: NA
cdr3_length: 14
v_call: TRBV5-4
d_call: TRBD1
cdr3_nt: TGTGCCAGCACCGGCGGGACAGGGGGCTACGAGCAGTACTTC
cdr3_aa: CASTGGTGGYEQYF

j_call: TRBJ2-1
clone_size: NA
cdr3_length: 14
v_call: TRBV5-1
d_call: TRBD1
cdr3_nt: TGCGCCAGCAGCACCGGGACAGGGGACAATGAGCAGTTCTTC
cdr3_aa: CASSTGTGDNEQFF

j_call: TRBJ1-6
clone_size: NA
cdr3_length: 17
v_call: TRBV19
d_call: NA
cdr3_nt: TGTGCCAGTAGTATTGGACAGCCGGGGTCCTATAATTCACCCCTCCACTTT
cdr3_aa: CASSIGQPGSYNSPLHF

j_call: TRBJ2-1
clone_size: once
cdr3_length: 15
v_call: TRBV6-5
d_call: TRBD1
cdr3_nt: TGTGCCAGCAGTAGACAGGGTAAGGTAGTAAATGAGCAGTTCTTC
cdr3_aa: CASSRQGKVVNEQFF

j_call: TRBJ1-6
clone_size: NA
cdr3_length: 12
v_call: TRBV19
d_call: NA
cdr3_nt: TGTGCCAGCACCGACACCAATTCACCCCTCCACTTT
cdr3_aa: CASTDTNSPLHF

j_call: TRBJ1-3
clone_size: NA
cdr3_length: 14
v_call: TRBV30
d_call: NA
cdr3_nt: TGTGCCGGAGGTGGGGACAAGCTTGGAAACACCATATATTTT
cdr3_aa: CAGGGDKLGNTIYF

j_call: TRBJ2-1
clone_size: NA
cdr3_length: 16
v_call: TRBV5-1
d_call: TRBD1
cdr3_nt: TGCGCCAGCAGCTTGATTGCCGGACAGGGCACCAATGAGCAGTTCTTC
cdr3_aa: CASSLIAGQGTNEQFF

j_call: TRBJ1-1
clone_size: NA
cdr3_length: 14
v_call: TRBV11-2
d_call: NA
cdr3_nt: TGTGCCAGCAGCTTAAATGCGGGCGCCACTGAAGCTTTCTTT
cdr3_aa: CASSLNAGATEAFF

j_call: TRBJ2-1
clone_size: NA
cdr3_length: 16
v_call: TRBV5-1
d_call: TRBD2
cdr3_nt: TGCGCCAGCAGCTTGGAGCCTAGCGGGGGGGCGAATGAGCAGTTCTTC
cdr3_aa: CASSLEPSGGANEQFF

j_call: TRBJ2-1
clone_size: NA
cdr3_length: 15
v_call: TRBV5-1
d_call: TRBD2
cdr3_nt: TGCGCCAGCAGCTTAGGGACTAGCGACTACAATGAGCAGTTCTTC
cdr3_aa: CASSLGTSDYNEQFF

j_call: TRBJ1-5
clone_size: NA
cdr3_length: 15
v_call: TRBV11-3
d_call: NA
cdr3_nt: TGTGCCAGCAGCTCCCTGACAGTTTCAATGGAGCCCCAGCATTTT
cdr3_aa: CASSSLTVSMEPQHF

j_call: TRBJ2-1
clone_size: NA
cdr3_length: 14
v_call: TRBV4-1
d_call: TRBD1
cdr3_nt: TGCGCCAGCAGCCCGGGACAGGGCTACAATGAGCAGTTCTTC
cdr3_aa: CASSPGQGYNEQFF

j_call: TRBJ1-2
clone_size: NA
cdr3_length: 14
v_call: TRBV5-8
d_call: NA
cdr3_nt: TGTGCCAGCAGCCTGGGCGGGGTGTCGAATGGCTACACCTTC
cdr3_aa: CASSLGGVSNGYTF

j_call: TRBJ1-6
clone_size: NA
cdr3_length: 14
v_call: TRBV7-8
d_call: TRBD1
cdr3_nt: TGTGCCAGCAGCTTAGGGGACAGGGTTTCACCCCTCCACTTT
cdr3_aa: CASSLGDRVSPLHF

j_call: TRBJ2-1
clone_size: NA
cdr3_length: 16
v_call: TRBV5-1
d_call: TRBD2
cdr3_nt: TGCGCCAGCAGCTTGGGACTAGCATCGGCGTCGGATGAGCAGTTCTTC
cdr3_aa: CASSLGLASASDEQFF

j_call: TRBJ2-5
clone_size: NA
cdr3_length: 14
v_call: TRBV6-1
d_call: NA
cdr3_nt: TGTGCCAGCAGTGAGGAGGGTTGGGGAGAGACCCAGTACTTC
cdr3_aa: CASSEEGWGETQYF

j_call: TRBJ2-1
clone_size: NA
cdr3_length: 13
v_call: TRBV19
d_call: NA
cdr3_nt: TGTGCCAGTAGGCGCAGGGGGAGGAATGAGCAGTTCTTC
cdr3_aa: CASRRRGRNEQFF

j_call: TRBJ2-1
clone_size: NA
cdr3_length: 12
v_call: TRBV10-3
d_call: TRBD2
cdr3_nt: TGTGCCAGCCGACTAGCTCTAGGTGAGCAGTTCTTC
cdr3_aa: CASRLALGEQFF

j_call: TRBJ1-1
clone_size: once
cdr3_length: 10
v_call: TRBV10-1
d_call: TRBD1
cdr3_nt: TGCGCCAGCAGTACAGGGGGTTATTTCTTT
cdr3_aa: CASSTGGYFF

j_call: TRBJ2-7
clone_size: NA
cdr3_length: 15
v_call: TRBV21-1
d_call: NA
cdr3_nt: TGTGCCAGCAGCAAAATTAGCGCAGTTTGTTACGAGCAGTACTTC
cdr3_aa: CASSKISAVCYEQYF

j_call: TRBJ2-2
clone_size: few
cdr3_length: 15
v_call: TRBV7-3
d_call: NA
cdr3_nt: TGTGCCAGCAGCTTATCGGGGTCGGACACCGGGGAGCTGTTTTTT
cdr3_aa: CASSLSGSDTGELFF

j_call: TRBJ1-6
clone_size: NA
cdr3_length: 14
v_call: TRBV6-5
d_call: TRBD1
cdr3_nt: TGTGCCAGCAGGTACGGACAGGGGGTCTCACCCCTCCACTTT
cdr3_aa: CASRYGQGVSPLHF

j_call: TRBJ2-3
clone_size: NA
cdr3_length: 14
v_call: TRBV29-1
d_call: TRBD2
cdr3_nt: TGCAGCGTTGACCTAGCGGGGGGGCCAGATACGCAGTATTTT
cdr3_aa: CSVDLAGGPDTQYF

j_call: TRBJ1-6
clone_size: NA
cdr3_length: 11
v_call: TRBV6-6
d_call: NA
cdr3_nt: TGTGCCAGCACCCCCGAAGCGCCCCTCCACTTT
cdr3_aa: CASTPEAPLHF

j_call: TRBJ2-1
clone_size: NA
cdr3_length: 14
v_call: TRBV19
d_call: NA
cdr3_nt: TGTGCCAGTACGGCGAACGGGGCCTACAATGAGCAGTTCTTC
cdr3_aa: CASTANGAYNEQFF

j_call: TRBJ1-5
clone_size: NA
cdr3_length: 14
v_call: TRBV6-5
d_call: NA
cdr3_nt: TGTGCCAGCAGTTACGTGGGAGGTAATCAGCCCCAGCATTTT
cdr3_aa: CASSYVGGNQPQHF

j_call: TRBJ2-2
clone_size: few
cdr3_length: 13
v_call: TRBV10-1
d_call: NA
cdr3_nt: TGCGCCAGCAGTGAGTCGAGTGTCGGGGAGCTGTTTTTT
cdr3_aa: CASSESSVGELFF